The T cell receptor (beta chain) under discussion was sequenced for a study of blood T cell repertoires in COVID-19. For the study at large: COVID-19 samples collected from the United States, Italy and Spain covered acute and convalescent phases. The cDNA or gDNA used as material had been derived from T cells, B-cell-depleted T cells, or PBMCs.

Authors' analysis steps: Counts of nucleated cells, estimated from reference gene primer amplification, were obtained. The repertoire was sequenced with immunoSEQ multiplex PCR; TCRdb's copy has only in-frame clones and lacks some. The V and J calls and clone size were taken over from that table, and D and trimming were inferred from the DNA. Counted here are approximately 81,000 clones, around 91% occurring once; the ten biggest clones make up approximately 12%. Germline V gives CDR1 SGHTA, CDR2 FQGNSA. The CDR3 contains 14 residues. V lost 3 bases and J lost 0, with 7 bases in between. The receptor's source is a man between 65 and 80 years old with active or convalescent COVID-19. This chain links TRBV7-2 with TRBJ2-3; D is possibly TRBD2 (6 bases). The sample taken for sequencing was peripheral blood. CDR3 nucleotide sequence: TGTGCCAGCAGCTTGGCGGGGAGCACAGATACGCAGTATTTT. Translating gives CASSLAGSTDTQYF.